The rows below give T cell receptor beta chains drawn from one sample of a study of radiotherapy plus CTLA-4 blockade in lung cancer. Measured with immunoSEQ multiplex PCR; TCRdb has only the in-frame clones, and not every one. Among tens of thousands of clones listed, approximately 77% were seen once. Sequencing was performed on peripheral blood, taken from a patient treated with radiotherapy plus ipilimumab. The source is a human donor with non-small cell lung cancer whose response to radiotherapy plus ipilimumab could not be evaluated. The CDR3 runs from the conserved cysteine through the conserved F or W. The order of the fields is V gene, D gene, clone size, J gene, CDR3 protein, CDR3 DNA. D genes are given only for firm matches. Size is omitted from some rows. Given values are once, few, many or a class for expanded clones.

v_gene: TRBV7-9; d_gene: TRBD1; abundance: -; j_gene: TRBJ2-7; CDR3aa: CASSLATGTGTYEQYF; CDR3nt: TGTGCCAGCAGCTTAGCTACCGGGACAGGGACCTACGAGCAGTACTTC
v_gene: TRBV5-1; d_gene: TRBD2; abundance: -; j_gene: TRBJ2-2; CDR3aa: CASSYQAGPASFITGELFF; CDR3nt: TGCGCCAGCAGCTACCAAGCGGGACCCGCTTCCTTTATCACCGGGGAGCTGTTTTTT
v_gene: TRBV5-5; d_gene: -; abundance: -; j_gene: TRBJ2-5; CDR3aa: CASNIDNQETQYF; CDR3nt: TGTGCCAGCAACATTGACAACCAAGAGACCCAGTACTTC
v_gene: TRBV29-1; d_gene: TRBD1; abundance: -; j_gene: TRBJ2-7; CDR3aa: CSVGTGDSYEQYF; CDR3nt: TGCAGCGTCGGGACAGGGGATTCCTACGAGCAGTACTTC
v_gene: TRBV7-2; d_gene: TRBD2; abundance: -; j_gene: TRBJ2-3; CDR3aa: CASTRAGVVDTQYF; CDR3nt: TGTGCCAGCACAAGGGCGGGGGTGGTAGATACGCAGTATTTT
v_gene: TRBV6-1; d_gene: -; abundance: -; j_gene: TRBJ2-5; CDR3aa: CASGGTGSEETQYF; CDR3nt: TGTGCCAGCGGCGGAACCGGCAGCGAAGAGACCCAGTACTTC
v_gene: TRBV5-1; d_gene: TRBD2; abundance: -; j_gene: TRBJ2-1; CDR3aa: CASSLWGGSYNEQFF; CDR3nt: TGCGCCAGCAGCTTGTGGGGGGGCTCCTACAATGAGCAGTTCTTC
v_gene: TRBV5-1; d_gene: TRBD1; abundance: few; j_gene: TRBJ1-4; CDR3aa: CASRDRGRGHREKLFF; CDR3nt: TGCGCCAGCAGGGACAGGGGGAGGGGACACCGAGAAAAACTGTTTTTT
v_gene: TRBV30; d_gene: -; abundance: -; j_gene: TRBJ2-7; CDR3aa: CAWRGYYPRSYEQYF; CDR3nt: TGTGCCTGGCGAGGGTATTACCCTCGCTCCTACGAGCAGTACTTC
v_gene: TRBV18; d_gene: -; abundance: -; j_gene: TRBJ2-3; CDR3aa: CASSLSGTTDTQYF; CDR3nt: TGTGCCAGCTCACTTTCCGGGACTACAGATACGCAGTATTTT
v_gene: TRBV28; d_gene: -; abundance: -; j_gene: TRBJ2-1; CDR3aa: CASSSNPTDRNEQFF; CDR3nt: TGTGCCAGCAGTTCTAACCCTACTGACAGAAACGAGCAGTTCTTC
v_gene: TRBV9; d_gene: TRBD1; abundance: -; j_gene: TRBJ2-2; CDR3aa: CASSAGQGNTGELFF; CDR3nt: TGTGCCAGCAGCGCTGGACAGGGAAACACCGGGGAGCTGTTTTTT
v_gene: TRBV18; d_gene: -; abundance: -; j_gene: TRBJ1-6; CDR3aa: CASSRAGEGAPLHF; CDR3nt: TGTGCCAGCTCACGCGCAGGGGAGGGGGCACCCCTCCACTTT
v_gene: TRBV7-2; d_gene: TRBD1; abundance: -; j_gene: TRBJ1-1; CDR3aa: CASSWTGFGMNTEAFF; CDR3nt: TGTGCCAGCAGCTGGACAGGGTTCGGTATGAACACTGAAGCTTTCTTT
v_gene: TRBV6-5; d_gene: TRBD2; abundance: -; j_gene: TRBJ2-7; CDR3aa: CASSYSVLAGAYEQYF; CDR3nt: TGTGCCAGCAGTTACTCGGTCCTAGCGGGAGCCTACGAGCAGTACTTC
v_gene: TRBV11-2; d_gene: TRBD1; abundance: -; j_gene: TRBJ2-7; CDR3aa: CASSSHFGTGEAYEQYF; CDR3nt: TGTGCCAGCAGCTCGCACTTTGGGACAGGGGAGGCCTACGAGCAGTACTTC
v_gene: TRBV4-3; d_gene: -; abundance: -; j_gene: TRBJ2-7; CDR3aa: CASSPQRSYEQYF; CDR3nt: TGCGCCAGCAGCCCCCAGAGGAGCTACGAGCAGTACTTC
v_gene: TRBV19; d_gene: TRBD2; abundance: -; j_gene: TRBJ2-7; CDR3aa: CASSSLAGVGYEQYF; CDR3nt: TGTGCCAGTAGCTCTCTAGCGGGAGTGGGCTACGAGCAGTACTTC
v_gene: TRBV4-2; d_gene: -; abundance: -; j_gene: TRBJ1-2; CDR3aa: CASSQRSTGNYGYTF; CDR3nt: TGTGCCAGCAGCCAGAGATCTACAGGGAACTATGGCTACACCTTC
v_gene: TRBV6-1; d_gene: -; abundance: -; j_gene: TRBJ1-4; CDR3aa: CASSVTAGSYEKLFF; CDR3nt: TGTGCCAGCAGTGTGACTGCGGGGTCATATGAAAAACTGTTTTTT
v_gene: TRBV5-4; d_gene: -; abundance: few; j_gene: TRBJ1-1; CDR3aa: CASTPLGRTEAFF; CDR3nt: TGTGCCAGCACCCCACTTGGGAGAACTGAAGCTTTCTTT
v_gene: TRBV9; d_gene: -; abundance: -; j_gene: TRBJ2-5; CDR3aa: CASSVVAGQETQYF; CDR3nt: TGTGCCAGCAGCGTAGTCGCGGGTCAAGAGACCCAGTACTTC
v_gene: TRBV5-6; d_gene: -; abundance: -; j_gene: TRBJ2-7; CDR3aa: CASSFPGQNYEQYF; CDR3nt: TGTGCCAGCAGCTTCCCAGGACAAAACTACGAGCAGTACTTC
v_gene: TRBV11-2; d_gene: -; abundance: few; j_gene: TRBJ2-5; CDR3aa: CASSSLRAQETQYF; CDR3nt: TGTGCCAGCAGCTCCCTTAGAGCTCAAGAGACCCAGTACTTC
v_gene: TRBV25-1; d_gene: TRBD1; abundance: -; j_gene: TRBJ2-2; CDR3aa: CASRGTGLNTGELFF; CDR3nt: TGTGCCAGCAGGGGGACAGGACTGAACACCGGGGAGCTGTTTTTT
v_gene: TRBV7-2; d_gene: TRBD2; abundance: -; j_gene: TRBJ2-7; CDR3aa: CASSLSGVEYYEQYF; CDR3nt: TGTGCCAGCAGCTTAAGCGGGGTGGAATACTACGAGCAGTACTTC
v_gene: TRBV6-1; d_gene: -; abundance: -; j_gene: TRBJ2-1; CDR3aa: CASSEPLVLSYNEQFF; CDR3nt: TGTGCCAGCAGTGAGCCCTTAGTTCTAAGCTACAATGAGCAGTTCTTC
v_gene: TRBV7-2; d_gene: TRBD1; abundance: -; j_gene: TRBJ2-7; CDR3aa: CASSLGQGWYEQYF; CDR3nt: TGTGCCAGCAGCTTAGGACAGGGGTGGTACGAGCAGTACTTC
v_gene: TRBV15; d_gene: TRBD1; abundance: -; j_gene: TRBJ1-5; CDR3aa: CAASGDRNNQPQHF; CDR3nt: TGTGCCGCCAGCGGGGACAGGAACAATCAGCCCCAGCATTTT
v_gene: TRBV19; d_gene: -; abundance: medium-sized; j_gene: TRBJ1-3; CDR3aa: CASSIVRQGTGNTIYF; CDR3nt: TGTGCCAGTAGTATAGTCCGGCAGGGGACTGGAAACACCATATATTTT
v_gene: TRBV6-6; d_gene: TRBD2; abundance: -; j_gene: TRBJ2-7; CDR3aa: CASSSGLAGGLAEQYF; CDR3nt: TGTGCCAGCAGTTCGGGACTAGCGGGGGGTCTGGCCGAGCAGTACTTC
v_gene: TRBV5-6; d_gene: -; abundance: -; j_gene: TRBJ2-2; CDR3aa: CASSPGVRTTVAGELFF; CDR3nt: TGTGCCAGCAGCCCAGGAGTTAGGACAACCGTGGCCGGGGAGCTGTTTTTT
v_gene: TRBV28; d_gene: TRBD1; abundance: -; j_gene: TRBJ1-5; CDR3aa: CASSTGQGTLVPQHF; CDR3nt: TGTGCCAGCAGTACGGGACAGGGGACGTTGGTGCCCCAGCATTTT
v_gene: TRBV5-1; d_gene: TRBD1; abundance: -; j_gene: TRBJ1-1; CDR3aa: CASSLPGTGFTEAFF; CDR3nt: TGCGCCAGCAGCTTGCCCGGGACAGGGTTCACTGAAGCTTTCTTT
v_gene: TRBV28; d_gene: TRBD1; abundance: -; j_gene: TRBJ2-5; CDR3aa: CASNGQGAEETQYF; CDR3nt: TGTGCCAGCAACGGACAGGGGGCGGAAGAGACCCAGTACTTC
v_gene: TRBV28; d_gene: -; abundance: few; j_gene: TRBJ1-2; CDR3aa: CASSSGSSDFGYTF; CDR3nt: TGTGCCAGCAGTAGCGGCAGTTCCGACTTTGGCTACACCTTC
v_gene: TRBV9; d_gene: TRBD2; abundance: -; j_gene: TRBJ2-1; CDR3aa: CASSPTRTSGYNEQFF; CDR3nt: TGTGCCAGCAGCCCGACGAGGACTAGCGGGTACAATGAGCAGTTCTTC
v_gene: TRBV29-1; d_gene: -; abundance: -; j_gene: TRBJ2-5; CDR3aa: CSARGGQETQYF; CDR3nt: TGCAGCGCCAGGGGCGGCCAAGAGACCCAGTACTTC
v_gene: TRBV4-2; d_gene: -; abundance: once; j_gene: TRBJ2-7; CDR3aa: CASSQDDAGTYEQYF; CDR3nt: TGTGCCAGCAGCCAAGATGATGCCGGTACCTACGAGCAGTACTTC
v_gene: TRBV6-4; d_gene: -; abundance: -; j_gene: TRBJ2-2; CDR3aa: CASSGEYTGELFF; CDR3nt: TGTGCCAGCAGTGGGGAGTACACCGGGGAGCTGTTTTTT
v_gene: TRBV10-2; d_gene: TRBD1; abundance: -; j_gene: TRBJ1-2; CDR3aa: CASSESDRGNYGYTF; CDR3nt: TGCGCCAGCAGTGAGTCGGACAGGGGGAACTATGGCTACACCTTC
v_gene: TRBV7-2; d_gene: -; abundance: -; j_gene: TRBJ2-2; CDR3aa: CASSPRVGYTGELFF; CDR3nt: TGTGCCAGCAGCCCCAGGGTTGGGTACACCGGGGAGCTGTTTTTT
v_gene: TRBV5-4; d_gene: -; abundance: -; j_gene: TRBJ1-2; CDR3aa: CASSLEFSPYGYTF; CDR3nt: TGTGCCAGCAGCTTGGAGTTTAGTCCCTATGGCTACACCTTC
v_gene: TRBV27; d_gene: -; abundance: -; j_gene: TRBJ1-2; CDR3aa: CASSLTAGINYGYTF; CDR3nt: TGTGCCAGCAGTTTAACGGCGGGCATTAACTATGGCTACACCTTC